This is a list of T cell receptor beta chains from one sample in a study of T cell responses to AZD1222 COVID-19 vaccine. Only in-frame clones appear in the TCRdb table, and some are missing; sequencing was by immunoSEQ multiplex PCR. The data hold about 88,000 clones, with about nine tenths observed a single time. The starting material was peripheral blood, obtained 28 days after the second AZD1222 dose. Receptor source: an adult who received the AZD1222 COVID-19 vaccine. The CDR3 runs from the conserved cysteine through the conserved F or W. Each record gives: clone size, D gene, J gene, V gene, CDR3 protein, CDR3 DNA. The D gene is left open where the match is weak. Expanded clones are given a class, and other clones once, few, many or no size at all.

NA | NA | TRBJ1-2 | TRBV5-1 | CASSLAAGHGYTF | TGCGCCAGCAGCTTGGCCGCGGGCCATGGCTACACCTTC
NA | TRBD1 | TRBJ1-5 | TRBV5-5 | CASRAGQGAGQPQHF | TGTGCCAGCAGGGCGGGACAGGGGGCCGGTCAGCCCCAGCATTTT
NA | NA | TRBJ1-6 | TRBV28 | CASSRDRFDSPLHF | TGTGCCAGCAGCCGAGACAGGTTCGATTCACCCCTCCACTTT
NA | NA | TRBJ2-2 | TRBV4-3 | CASSLSPAGELFF | TGCGCCAGCAGCTTAAGTCCTGCCGGGGAGCTGTTTTTT
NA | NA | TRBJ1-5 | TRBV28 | CASSLGGSGQPQHF | TGTGCCAGCAGCCTGGGGGGATCAGGTCAGCCCCAGCATTTT
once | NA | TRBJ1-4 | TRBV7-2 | CASSPNPVEKLFF | TGTGCCAGCAGTCCGAACCCAGTTGAAAAACTGTTTTTT
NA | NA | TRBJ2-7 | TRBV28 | CASSPRGAGRHEQYF | TGTGCCAGCAGTCCCAGGGGGGCAGGGAGACACGAGCAGTACTTC
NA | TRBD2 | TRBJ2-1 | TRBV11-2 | CASSLERGGINEQFF | TGTGCCAGCAGCCTGGAGCGGGGGGGCATCAATGAGCAGTTCTTC
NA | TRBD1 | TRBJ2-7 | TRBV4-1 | CASSQPGQVSSYEQYF | TGCGCCAGCAGCCAACCGGGACAGGTGAGCTCCTACGAGCAGTACTTC
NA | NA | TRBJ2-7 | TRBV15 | CATSREFGGSYEQYF | TGTGCCACCAGCAGAGAGTTCGGGGGTTCCTACGAGCAGTACTTC
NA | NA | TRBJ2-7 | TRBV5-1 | CASSLSQESSYEQYF | TGCGCCAGCAGCTTGTCCCAGGAGAGCTCCTACGAGCAGTACTTC
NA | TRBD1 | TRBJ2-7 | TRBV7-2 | CASSKDRLSSYEQYF | TGTGCCAGCAGTAAGGACAGGTTATCTTCCTACGAGCAGTACTTC
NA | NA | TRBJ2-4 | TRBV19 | CASSTITGPKNIQYF | TGTGCCAGTAGCACTATCACAGGACCCAAAAACATTCAGTACTTC
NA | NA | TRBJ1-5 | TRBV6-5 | CASSYGQHNQPQHF | TGTGCCAGCAGTTACGGGCAGCACAATCAGCCCCAGCATTTT
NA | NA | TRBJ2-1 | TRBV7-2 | CASSLSRPWGQFF | TGTGCCAGCAGCTTAAGCAGACCCTGGGGGCAGTTCTTC
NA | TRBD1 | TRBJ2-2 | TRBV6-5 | CASTFTGGYPGELFF | TGTGCCAGCACATTTACAGGGGGGTACCCCGGGGAGCTGTTTTTT
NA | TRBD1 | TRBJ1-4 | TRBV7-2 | CASSLAPGGTTNEKLFF | TGTGCCAGCAGCTTAGCGCCAGGGGGTACAACTAATGAAAAACTGTTTTTT
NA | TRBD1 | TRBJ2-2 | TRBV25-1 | CASSEETGGNTGELFF | TGTGCCAGCAGTGAAGAGACAGGGGGCAACACCGGGGAGCTGTTTTTT
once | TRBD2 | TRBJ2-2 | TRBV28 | CASKKSAGGRPGELFF | TGTGCCAGCAAGAAATCAGCGGGGGGGCGCCCCGGGGAGCTGTTTTTT
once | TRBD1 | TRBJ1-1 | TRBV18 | CASSRDSYTEAFF | TGTGCCAGCTCCCGGGACAGCTACACTGAAGCTTTCTTT
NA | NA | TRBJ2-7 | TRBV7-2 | CASSLEFSGHEQYF | TGTGCCAGCAGCTTAGAATTTAGCGGCCACGAGCAGTACTTC
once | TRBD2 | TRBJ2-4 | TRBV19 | CASSALPTSGGAGAKNIQYF | TGTGCCAGTAGTGCCCTGCCGACTAGCGGGGGGGCCGGGGCCAAAAACATTCAGTACTTC
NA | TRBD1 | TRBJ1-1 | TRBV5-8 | CASSFGTGGTNTEAFF | TGTGCCAGCAGCTTCGGGACAGGGGGCACGAACACTGAAGCTTTCTTT
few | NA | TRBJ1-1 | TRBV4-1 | CASSQDMPGSAGDTEAFF | TGCGCCAGCAGCCAAGATATGCCGGGATCGGCGGGGGACACTGAAGCTTTCTTT
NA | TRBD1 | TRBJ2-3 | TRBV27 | CASSSYDRGTDTQYF | TGTGCCAGCAGTTCATATGACAGGGGCACAGATACGCAGTATTTT
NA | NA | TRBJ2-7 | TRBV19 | CASSITGSYEQYF | TGTGCCAGTAGTATCACAGGTTCCTACGAGCAGTACTTC
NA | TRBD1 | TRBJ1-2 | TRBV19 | CASSPRQGPLGYTF | TGTGCCAGTAGTCCCCGACAGGGCCCTCTTGGCTACACCTTC
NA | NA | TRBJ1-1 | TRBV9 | CASSVTGSTEAFF | TGTGCCAGCAGCGTAACAGGGTCCACTGAAGCTTTCTTT
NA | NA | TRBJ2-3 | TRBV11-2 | CASRQTGSGPDTQYF | TGTGCCAGCAGGCAAACAGGGTCGGGGCCAGATACGCAGTATTTT
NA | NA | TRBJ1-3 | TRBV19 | CASTRKSASGNTIYF | TGTGCCAGTACCAGGAAAAGTGCATCTGGAAACACCATATATTTT
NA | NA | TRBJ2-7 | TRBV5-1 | CASSLDGSYEQYF | TGCGCCAGCAGCTTGGACGGTTCCTACGAGCAGTACTTC
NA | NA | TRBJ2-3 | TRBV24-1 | CATSDLPQGTDTQYF | TGTGCCACCAGTGATTTGCCACAGGGTACAGATACGCAGTATTTT
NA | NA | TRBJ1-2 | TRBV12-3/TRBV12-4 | CASSLGAYGYTF | TGTGCCAGCAGTTTGGGCGCCTATGGCTACACCTTC
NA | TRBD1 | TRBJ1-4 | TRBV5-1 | CASSPGQGMEKLFF | TGCGCCAGCAGCCCAGGACAGGGAATGGAAAAACTGTTTTTT
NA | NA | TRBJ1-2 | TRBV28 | CASSYTAGYTF | TGTGCCAGCAGTTATACGGCCGGCTACACCTTC
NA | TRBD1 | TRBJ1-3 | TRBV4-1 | CASSHITQAGGSGNTIYF | TGCGCCAGCAGCCATATTACCCAGGCAGGGGGCTCTGGAAACACCATATATTTT
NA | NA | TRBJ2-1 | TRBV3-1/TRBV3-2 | CASSDTRDFYNEQFF | TGTGCCAGCAGCGACACCCGGGACTTTTACAATGAGCAGTTCTTC
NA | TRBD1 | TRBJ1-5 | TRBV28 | CASNPGTGRNQPQHF | TGTGCCAGCAACCCTGGGACAGGGCGCAATCAGCCCCAGCATTTT
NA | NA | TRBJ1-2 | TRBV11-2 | CASSLGQGNYGYTF | TGTGCCAGCAGCTTAGGGCAGGGGAACTATGGCTACACCTTC
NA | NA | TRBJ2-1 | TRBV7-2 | CASRSDSRSYNEQFF | TGTGCCAGCAGGTCAGACAGTCGATCCTACAATGAGCAGTTCTTC
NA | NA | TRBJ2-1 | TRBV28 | CASSLWDLDHHNEQFF | TGTGCCAGCAGTTTATGGGACTTGGACCACCACAATGAGCAGTTCTTC
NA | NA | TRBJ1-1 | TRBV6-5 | CASSYLPGILHTEAFF | TGTGCCAGCAGTTACTTGCCAGGGATCCTCCACACTGAAGCTTTCTTT
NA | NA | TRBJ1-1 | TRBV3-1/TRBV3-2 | CASSRMGGAEAFF | TGTGCCAGCAGCCGCATGGGGGGAGCTGAAGCTTTCTTT
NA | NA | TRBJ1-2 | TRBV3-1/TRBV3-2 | CASSQDLRGLYGYTF | TGTGCCAGCAGCCAAGACCTCAGGGGTCTCTATGGCTACACCTTC
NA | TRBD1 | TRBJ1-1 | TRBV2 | CASSVTGGPEAFF | TGTGCCAGCAGCGTAACAGGGGGCCCTGAAGCTTTCTTT
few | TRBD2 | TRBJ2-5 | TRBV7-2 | CASSLASGGAGGETQYF | TGTGCCAGCAGCTTGGCTAGCGGGGGGGCCGGCGGGGAGACCCAGTACTTC